A selection of T cell receptor beta chains follows, all from one sample in a study of CD8 T cells in ankylosing spondylitis. MiXCR, applied by TCRdb to the 5' RACE reads, yields one record per CDR3 protein. Here the sample spans about 540,000 distinct CDR3 sequences, about 13% being singletons. The source material was blood, either unsorted or a sorted T cell fraction (not recorded which). The source is a male donor with ankylosing spondylitis. The CDR3 runs from the conserved cysteine through the conserved F or W. The order of the fields is D gene, V gene, J gene, clone size, CDR3 protein, CDR3 DNA. The D gene is left open where the match is weak. Clone size, where shown, is once, few, many, or a class for clones that have expanded.

D gene: TRBD1
V gene: TRBV6-5
J gene: TRBJ2-2
clone size: many
CDR3 protein: CASSYRATGINTGELFF
CDR3 DNA: TGTGCCAGCAGTTACAGAGCGACAGGGATTAACACCGGGGAGCTGTTTTTT

D gene: .
V gene: TRBV18
J gene: TRBJ2-7
clone size: .
CDR3 protein: CASQITAGTEQYF
CDR3 DNA: TGTGCCAGCCAAATTACGGCAGGGACCGAGCAGTACTTC

D gene: .
V gene: TRBV15
J gene: TRBJ1-6
clone size: .
CDR3 protein: CATSTTGRGNSPLHF
CDR3 DNA: TGTGCCACCAGCACGACAGGTAGGGGTAATTCACCCCTCCACTTT

D gene: .
V gene: TRBV7-8
J gene: TRBJ2-2
clone size: few
CDR3 protein: CASSPQGGLGTGELFF
CDR3 DNA: TGTGCCAGCAGCCCCCAAGGGGGGCTGGGCACCGGGGAGCTGTTTTTT

D gene: TRBD2
V gene: TRBV7-2
J gene: TRBJ2-1
clone size: .
CDR3 protein: CASSVAGGRNYNEQFF
CDR3 DNA: TGTGCCAGCAGCGTCGCCGGCGGGAGGAACTACAATGAGCAGTTCTTC

D gene: .
V gene: TRBV3-1
J gene: TRBJ2-2
clone size: .
CDR3 protein: CASSRDPFGGELFF
CDR3 DNA: TGTGCCAGCAGCCGAGACCCCTTCGGCGGGGAGCTGTTTTTT

D gene: .
V gene: TRBV14
J gene: TRBJ2-2
clone size: few
CDR3 protein: CASSQGRRTGELFF
CDR3 DNA: TGTGCCAGCAGCCAGGGCCGGAGGACCGGGGAGCTGTTTTTT

D gene: .
V gene: TRBV12-3/TRBV12-4
J gene: TRBJ1-1
clone size: .
CDR3 protein: CASSLALTVNTEAFF
CDR3 DNA: TGTGCCAGCAGTTTAGCGCTGACGGTGAACACTGAAGCTTTCTTT

D gene: TRBD1
V gene: TRBV7-2
J gene: TRBJ1-5
clone size: few
CDR3 protein: CASSPLGQGANQPQHF
CDR3 DNA: TGTGCCAGCAGCCCGCTCGGACAGGGGGCTAATCAGCCCCAGCATTTT

D gene: .
V gene: TRBV20-1
J gene: TRBJ2-3
clone size: few
CDR3 protein: CSARVATDTQYF
CDR3 DNA: TGCAGTGCTAGAGTTGCCACAGATACGCAGTATTTT

D gene: TRBD1
V gene: TRBV27
J gene: TRBJ2-1
clone size: .
CDR3 protein: CASSFPGQGFNEQFF
CDR3 DNA: TGTGCCAGCAGTTTCCCGGGACAGGGGTTTAATGAGCAGTTCTTC